Below, one T cell receptor beta chain is given with its context. The antigen remains undetermined. These data come from a study of T cells in tuberculosis. Study-wide context: T cells were selected with CD1B tetramers loaded with glucose monomycolate. Findings and caveats of the study: Smaller distances to GMM-specific TCRs suggested their expansion in active tuberculosis. Using the GMM-specific repertoire gave under 90% accuracy versus roughly 74% with motifs. Shorter CDR3-alpha in active tuberculosis partly drove smaller distances.

V was cut by 0 bases and J by 2 bases, with 10 bases left in between. The V gene's germline CDR1 is MRHNA and CDR2 SNTAGT. This CDR3 has 16 amino acids. Using immunoSEQ multiplex PCR, the repertoire was profiled, and TCRdb retains in-frame clones only, with some absent. Counted here are tens of thousands of clones, roughly 96% occurring once; the ten biggest clones make up about 1.5%. Time point reported: new active TB diagnosis, blood taken before or within 7 days of starting treatment. This clonotype was sampled from an adult with tuberculosis. The V call is TRBV6-4, the J call TRBJ2-2; no definite D call. Sequencing was performed on PBMCs, taken at tuberculosis diagnosis. As DNA, the CDR3 is TGTGCCAGCAGTGACTCCAGGTCCTCAAACACCGGGGAGCTGTTTTTT. Residues: CASSDSRSSNTGELFF.